The present T cell receptor beta chain was sequenced within a study of blood T cells in healthy people across ages. Across the study: Researchers report that template switching captured about one barcoded beta molecule per two T cells.

This clonotype was observed a handful of times. Its antigen is not known. Donors were systemically healthy Caucasian individuals from Russia aged roughly 6 to 100 years. For the second PCR, which ran for about 7 to 11 cycles, a sample-barcoded 5' primer and a J-beta primer mix were used. TCRdb recomputed calls from the 5' RACE reads with MiXCR, one row per CDR3 protein. The sample includes over 750,000 distinct CDR3 sequences, 20% to 25% of them seen just once. Findings and caveats of the study: Any changes in expanded clonotypes were possibly confounded, as donor CMV status remained unknown.

The length of the CDR3 is 18 residues. V trimming: 6 bases; J trimming: 5 bases; junction bases outside the gene matches: 14. This same sample was also part of a study on T cells of mothers and their children.

Sample: blood. The gene calls are TRBV12-3 or TRBV12-4 and TRBJ2-2; 11 bases are a match to TRBD1. The origin of this receptor is a boy between 10 and 17 years old in good health. The CDR3 loop is CASRALGQGASGTGELFF. CDR3 DNA sequence: TGTGCCAGCAGGGCCCTCGGACAGGGGGCGTCGGGTACCGGGGAGCTGTTTTTT.